The 17 T cell receptor beta chains below all came from one sample that was sequenced in a study of Graves' ophthalmopathy and Graves' hyperthyroidism. Investigators amplified TCR beta CDR3 regions from RNA transcripts. Amplification began with first-round RT-PCR using HTBI primers, then second-round multiplex PCR was performed. TCRdb reprocessed the multiplex PCR reads with MiXCR, giving one entry per CDR3 protein. The sample includes a few hundred thousand distinct CDR3 sequences, roughly 39% of them seen just once. Source material: peripheral blood or thyroid tissue (not recorded which). Receptors originate from an adult man with Graves' hyperthyroidism.

The chain links TRBV10-3 to TRBJ2-7; D may be TRBD2 (6 bases). The CDR3 spans 13 residues. Germline CDR1 ENHRY, CDR2 SYGVKD. Trimming left V 10 bases short and J 0 bases short, with 13 bases between. The chain's CDR3 is CASKEGLSYEQYF. The DNA for the CDR3 is TGTGCCAGCAAGGAGGGGCTCTCCTACGAGCAGTACTTC.

The chain employs TRBV20-1 and TRBJ1-5; tentatively, D is TRBD1 (5 bases). The CDR3 is 16 amino acids. Germline-derived CDR1 and CDR2 are DFQATT and SNEGSKA (reference sequence). V gave up 0 bases and J gave up 11 bases, with 23 bases separating them. This chain's CDR3 is CSARDPGLADRETQHF. The DNA of the CDR3 is TGCAGTGCTAGAGACCCTGGACTAGCAGACAGAGAGACCCAGCATTTT.

The rearrangement joins TRBV29-1 to TRBJ2-7, with 8 bases matching TRBD1. J gave up 1 base and V 1 base, and 15 bases lay outside the gene matches. The CDR3 is 18 amino acids. Looked up from germline, CDR1 is SQVTM and CDR2 is ANQGSEA. The CDR3 DNA reads TGCAGCGTTGAAGGACGTAGCCGGGACAGGACCTCGTCCTACGAGCAGTACTTC. This sequence encodes CSVEGRSRDRTSSYEQYF.

This clonotype was picked up a small number of times. The chain couples TRBV29-1 to TRBJ1-2, with D unclear. The V end was cut by 7 bases, the J end by 6 bases, with 12 bases between. This CDR3 is built from 11 residues. The germline V gene encodes CDR1 SQVTM and CDR2 ANQGSEA. CDR3 in amino acids: CSAYEGDGYTF. The CDR3 DNA sequence: TGCAGCGCCTACGAGGGCGATGGCTACACCTTC.

This clonotype appeared many times. The rearrangement links TRBV20-1 to TRBJ1-5, with D maybe TRBD1 (5 bases). The CDR3 totals 14 residues. Germline lookup yields CDR1 DFQATT and CDR2 SNEGSKA (reference sequence). The V end lost 1 base, the J end lost 2 bases, and 9 bases lay between the germline ends. CDR3 amino acids: CSARGGVGNQPQHF. For the CDR3, the DNA is TGCAGTGCTAGAGGAGGGGTTGGCAATCAGCCCCAGCATTTT.

This rearrangement joins TRBV7-8 to TRBJ2-7; the D gene is possibly TRBD1 (6 bases). V gave up 2 bases and J gave up 1 base, with 15 bases separating them. Germline CDR1 and CDR2: SGHVS and FQNEAQ. There are 16 residues in the CDR3. The chain's CDR3 is CASSLSGALDSYEQYF. The CDR3 bases are TGTGCCAGCAGCTTATCAGGGGCCCTGGATTCCTACGAGCAGTACTTC.

This clonotype was seen only a few times. The chain uses TRBV6-5 and TRBJ1-4; 8 nucleotides match TRBD1. The CDR3 loop spans 14 amino acids. The J segment lost 4 bases and the V segment lost 9 bases, leaving 7 bases of the junction unmatched. CDR1 is MNHEY and CDR2 is SVGAGI in the germline V gene. The CDR3 sequence is CASSFTGGNEKLFF. The DNA of the CDR3 is TGTGCCAGTTCTTTTACAGGGGGTAATGAAAAACTGTTTTTT.

This clonotype occurred a few times. The chain carries TRBV5-1 and TRBJ1-1, with D perhaps matching TRBD1 (5 bases). Trimming pared 0 bases from V and 2 bases from J, leaving 14 bases between. The germline V gene has CDR1 SGHRS and CDR2 YFSETQ. This CDR3 is built from 16 residues. Written as DNA, the CDR3 is TGCGCCAGCAGCTTGGACCGGGGGATTTATAACACTGAAGCTTTCTTT. It translates to CASSLDRGIYNTEAFF.

This chain joins TRBV6-4 and TRBJ1-1; perhaps TRBD1 as D (5 bases). This CDR3 has 17 amino acids. CDR1 is MRHNA and CDR2 is SNTAGT in the germline V gene. Trimming took off 2 bases at V and 2 bases at J, with 18 bases between the two ends. This CDR3 is CASSDGSDTGVNTEAFF. CDR3 nucleotide sequence: TGTGCCAGCAGTGACGGCTCGGACACCGGGGTTAACACTGAAGCTTTCTTT.

This clonotype was recorded only once. The chain combines TRBV6-5 with TRBJ1-3; D remains ambiguous. V dropped 2 bases and J dropped 7 bases, with 15 bases sitting between them. Per germline, CDR1 MNHEY and CDR2 SVGAGI. This CDR3 region has 15 residues. CDR3 protein: CASSYRAALRNTIYF. DNA of the CDR3: TGTGCCAGCAGTTACAGGGCGGCACTAAGGAACACCATATATTTT.

CDR3 DNA: TGCAGCGCCCTCGGGGGGGCCGGGGAGCTGTTTTTT. This gives the protein CSALGGAGELFF. The chain is built from TRBV29-1 and TRBJ2-2; TRBD2 matches 8 bases. Germline lookup yields CDR1 SQVTM and CDR2 ANQGSEA. V trimming: 7 bases; J trimming: 6 bases; junction bases outside the gene matches: 4. CDR3 size: 12 residues.

The chain combines TRBV18 with TRBJ1-2; 11 bases fit TRBD1. Germline V gene lookup returns CDR1 KGHSH and CDR2 LQKENI. The V and J ends lost 3 bases and 6 bases, in that order; junction bases with no gene match: 3. This CDR3 spans 14 amino acids. The CDR3 is CASSPDRGHNGYTF. The CDR3 DNA reads as TGTGCCAGCTCACCGGACAGGGGGCATAATGGCTACACCTTC.

This clonotype was counted many times. DNA for the CDR3: TGTGCCAGCAGCGCGGACAGGGGCGCGAGTAAGACCCAGTACTTC. Encoded protein: CASSADRGASKTQYF. The chain uses TRBV9 and TRBJ2-5; TRBD1 matches at 9 bases. Germline CDR1 SGDLS, CDR2 YYNGEE. V gave up 3 bases and J gave up 6 bases; unmatched junction bases: 9. The CDR3 has 15 residues.

The chain combines TRBV2 with TRBJ1-5; D not certain. V was pared by 6 bases and J by 7 bases, with 16 bases between. Germline V lookup: CDR1 SNHLY, CDR2 FYNNEI. The CDR3 consists of 14 residues. This chain's CDR3 is CASRPSGPVQPQHF. In DNA, the CDR3 is TGTGCCAGCAGACCTAGTGGTCCGGTACAGCCCCAGCATTTT.

The chain recombines TRBV29-1 with TRBJ2-7; possible D gene TRBD1, 8 bases. Germline V gives CDR1 SQVTM, CDR2 ANQGSEA. V gave up 8 bases and J gave up 2 bases, with 16 bases separating them. The length of the CDR3 is 13 residues. The CDR3 region is CSLAQGGAYEQYF. The CDR3 nucleotides are TGCAGCTTAGCACAGGGGGGGGCCTACGAGCAGTACTTC.

This clonotype appeared many times. This sequence joins TRBV7-3 and TRBJ2-5; D is ambiguous. Per the germline V gene, CDR1 is SGHTA and CDR2 is FQGTGA. This CDR3 spans 15 amino acids. The V end lost 2 bases, the J end lost 5 bases, and 15 bases lay between the germline ends. The DNA for the CDR3 is TGTGCCAGCAGCTTACTTGGGCTAAGGCGGGAGACCCAGTACTTC. This gives the protein CASSLLGLRRETQYF. The variable domain in full, completed from reference TRBV7-3 and TRBJ2-5, reads GAGVSQTPSNKVTEKGKYVELRCDPISGHTALYWYRQSLGQGPEFLIYFQGTGAADDSGLPNDRFFAVRPEGSVSTLKIQRTERGDSAVYLCASSLLGLRRETQYFGPGTRLLVL.

Ten or more counts support this clonotype. This rearrangement joins TRBV7-9 to TRBJ1-2, with D possibly being TRBD1 (5 bases). The CDR3 totals 12 residues. CDR1 is SEHNR and CDR2 is FQNEAQ in the germline V gene (reference sequence). V lost 7 bases, J lost 4 bases, and 10 bases lay in between. This CDR3 reads CASNFQGYGYTF. The CDR3 DNA sequence: TGTGCCAGCAACTTCCAGGGCTATGGCTACACCTTC.